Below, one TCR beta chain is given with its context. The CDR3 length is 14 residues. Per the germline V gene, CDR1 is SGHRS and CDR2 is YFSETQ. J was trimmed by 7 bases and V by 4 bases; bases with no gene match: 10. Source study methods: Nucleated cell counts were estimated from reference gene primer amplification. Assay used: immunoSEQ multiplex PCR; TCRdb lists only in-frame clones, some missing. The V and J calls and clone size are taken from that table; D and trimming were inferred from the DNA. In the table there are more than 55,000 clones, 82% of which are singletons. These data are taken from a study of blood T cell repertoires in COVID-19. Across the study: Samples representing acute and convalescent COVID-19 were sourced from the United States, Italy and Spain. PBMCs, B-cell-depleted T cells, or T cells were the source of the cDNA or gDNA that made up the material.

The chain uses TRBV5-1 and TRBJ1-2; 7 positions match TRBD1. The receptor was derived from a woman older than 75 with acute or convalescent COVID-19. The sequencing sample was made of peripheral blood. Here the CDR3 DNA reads TGCGCCAGCAGCCAGTCGCTCGAGGGGGCTGGCTACACCTTC. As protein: CASSQSLEGAGYTF.